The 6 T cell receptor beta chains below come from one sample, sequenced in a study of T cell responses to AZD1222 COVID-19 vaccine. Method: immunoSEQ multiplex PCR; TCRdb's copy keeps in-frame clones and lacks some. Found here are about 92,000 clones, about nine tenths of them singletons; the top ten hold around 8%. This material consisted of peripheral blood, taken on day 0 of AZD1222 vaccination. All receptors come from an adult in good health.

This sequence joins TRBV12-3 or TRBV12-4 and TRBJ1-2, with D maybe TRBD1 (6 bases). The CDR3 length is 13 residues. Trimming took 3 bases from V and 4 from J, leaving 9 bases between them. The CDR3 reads CASSLQGFYGYTF. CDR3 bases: TGTGCCAGCAGTTTGCAGGGGTTCTATGGCTACACCTTC.

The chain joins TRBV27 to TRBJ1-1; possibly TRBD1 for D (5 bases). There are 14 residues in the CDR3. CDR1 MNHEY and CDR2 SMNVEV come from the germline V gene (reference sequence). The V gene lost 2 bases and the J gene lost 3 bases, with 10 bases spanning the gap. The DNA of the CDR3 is TGTGCCAGCAGTTTACTAGGAGGGGACACTGAAGCTTTCTTT. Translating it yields CASSLLGGDTEAFF.

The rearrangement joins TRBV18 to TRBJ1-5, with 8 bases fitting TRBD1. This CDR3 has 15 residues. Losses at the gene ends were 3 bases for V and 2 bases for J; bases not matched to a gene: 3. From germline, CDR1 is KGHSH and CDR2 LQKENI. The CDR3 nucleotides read TGTGCCAGCTCACCCTCGACAGGGGGCAATCAGCCCCAGCATTTT. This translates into CASSPSTGGNQPQHF.

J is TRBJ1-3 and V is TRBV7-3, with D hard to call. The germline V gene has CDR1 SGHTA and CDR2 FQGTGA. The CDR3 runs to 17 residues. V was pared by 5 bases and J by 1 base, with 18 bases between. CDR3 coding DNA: TGTGCCAGCAGCCTCGGGCCACCTGCGATTTCTGGAAACACCATATATTTT. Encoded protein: CASSLGPPAISGNTIYF.

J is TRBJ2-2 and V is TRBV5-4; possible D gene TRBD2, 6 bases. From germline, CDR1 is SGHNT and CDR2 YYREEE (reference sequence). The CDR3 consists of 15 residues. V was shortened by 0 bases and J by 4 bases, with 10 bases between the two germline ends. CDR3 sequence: CASSLGASVTGELFF. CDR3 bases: TGTGCCAGCAGCTTGGGGGCTAGCGTCACCGGGGAGCTGTTTTTT.

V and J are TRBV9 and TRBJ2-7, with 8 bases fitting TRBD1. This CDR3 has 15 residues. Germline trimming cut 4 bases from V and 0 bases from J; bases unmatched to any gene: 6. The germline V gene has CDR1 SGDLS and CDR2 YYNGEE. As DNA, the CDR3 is TGTGCCAGCAGCTCAGGACAGGGAATCTCCTACGAGCAGTACTTC. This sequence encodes CASSSGQGISYEQYF.